These 23 T cell receptor beta chains share one sample of origin, sequenced in a study of T cell responses to AZD1222 COVID-19 vaccine. The data were produced by immunoSEQ multiplex PCR, yet TCRdb's version contains in-frame clones alone and is incomplete. This repertoire shows some 120,000 clones, approximately 83% found once; its top ten account for 1.5% to 2%. Source: peripheral blood, taken on day 0 of AZD1222 vaccination. These receptors all come from an adult in good health.

In DNA form, the CDR3 reads TGCGCCAGCAGCCAAGTAACGGGTGAGAGGGATACGCAGTATTTT. This sequence encodes CASSQVTGERDTQYF. The chain is built from TRBV4-1 and TRBJ2-3; no firm D call. V lost 1 base and J lost 6, with 14 bases in between. The CDR3 loop spans 15 amino acids. Looked up from germline, CDR1 is MGHRA and CDR2 is YSYEKL.

The chain is built from TRBV13 and TRBJ2-1; D not resolved. Germline CDR1 is PRHDT and CDR2 is FYEKMQ (reference sequence). The V end lost 0 bases, the J end lost 6 bases, and 12 bases lay between the germline ends. This CDR3 has 15 residues. The CDR3 coding sequence is TGTGCCAGCAGCTTAGGAGGCTCTAGGGTCAATGAGCAGTTCTTC. This sequence encodes CASSLGGSRVNEQFF.

The chain is built from TRBV4-3 and TRBJ1-2; 8 nucleotides align to TRBD1. The V gene end was trimmed by 4 bases and the J gene end by 3 bases; junction bases not matched to a gene: 7. The CDR3 consists of 15 residues. Germline V gene sequence: CDR1 LGHNA, CDR2 YSLEER. CDR3 DNA: TGCGCCAGCAGCCCGCGGACAGGGACTTACTATGGCTACACCTTC. Translating it yields CASSPRTGTYYGYTF.

J is TRBJ1-2 and V is TRBV9; D remains unclear. Germline V gives CDR1 SGDLS, CDR2 YYNGEE. V was pared by 0 bases and J by 8 bases, with 8 bases between. This CDR3 has 12 amino acids. CDR3 sequence (DNA): TGTGCCAGCAGCGTAGTGTACGGCGGCTACACCTTC. Its protein product is CASSVVYGGYTF.

The chain couples TRBV2 to TRBJ2-2; D gene ambiguous. The V gene's germline CDR1 is SNHLY and CDR2 FYNNEI. CDR3 length: 15 residues. V was pared by 0 bases and J by 10 bases, with 15 bases between. The CDR3 here is CASSEARLVGLELFF. In DNA, the CDR3 is TGTGCCAGCAGTGAAGCCCGGCTAGTCGGTCTGGAGCTGTTTTTT.

The rearrangement links TRBV7-3 to TRBJ2-3, with 9 bases aligning to TRBD2. The CDR3 is made up of 16 amino acids. CDR1 and CDR2 (germline): SGHTA, FQGTGA. J lost 7 bases, V lost 2 bases, and 10 bases had no gene match. The CDR3 reads CASSLELSGGRNTQYF. The CDR3 DNA reads TGTGCCAGCAGCTTAGAGTTGAGCGGGGGGAGGAATACGCAGTATTTT. Combining the CDR3 with reference TRBV7-3 and TRBJ2-3 gives the whole variable domain GAGVSQTPSNKVTEKGKYVELRCDPISGHTALYWYRQSLGQGPEFLIYFQGTGAADDSGLPNDRFFAVRPEGSVSTLKIQRTERGDSAVYLCASSLELSGGRNTQYFGPGTRLTVL.

The chain employs TRBV11-3 and TRBJ2-7, with 7 bases aligning to TRBD2. The CDR3 loop spans 16 amino acids. V lost 2 bases and J lost 9; bases outside the gene matches: 16. Germline V gene data show CDR1 as SGHNT and CDR2 as YENEEA. Here the CDR3 DNA reads TGTGCCAGCAGCTTAACCCCCAGCGGCGGGAGATGGGTGCAGTACTTC. Its translation: CASSLTPSGGRWVQYF.

V usage is TRBV7-3 and J usage is TRBJ2-7; possibly TRBD1 for D (6 bases). Germline V gene lookup returns CDR1 SGHTA and CDR2 FQGTGA. Deletions cut 5 bases from V and 5 bases from J, with 13 bases between. The CDR3 is 13 amino acids. CDR3 sequence: CASSTSPGDEQYF. The CDR3, as DNA: TGTGCCAGCAGCACTTCCCCAGGGGACGAGCAGTACTTC.

The V and J genes are TRBV6-5 and TRBJ2-3; 8 positions agree with TRBD1. V shed 7 bases and J 4 bases; nucleotides not matched to a gene: 4. The CDR3 runs to 13 residues. CDR1 is MNHEY and CDR2 is SVGAGI in the germline V gene. The CDR3 DNA reads TGTGCCAGCAAGGACAGGGCACCAGATACGCAGTATTTT. This encodes CASKDRAPDTQYF.

This clone is a singleton in its sample. The rearrangement joins TRBV9 to TRBJ1-6; the match to TRBD1 covers 7 bases. Per the germline V gene, CDR1 is SGDLS and CDR2 is YYNGEE. V shed 3 bases, J shed 3 bases, and the junction held 6 bases outside the gene matches. The CDR3 extends over 16 amino acids. The CDR3 spells CASSGGDSRYNSPLHF. CDR3 sequence (DNA): TGTGCCAGCAGCGGAGGGGACAGCCGCTATAATTCACCCCTCCACTTT. The complete variable domain, with remaining parts taken from reference TRBV9 and TRBJ1-6, reads DSGVTQTPKHLITATGQRVTLRCSPRSGDLSVYWYQQSLDQGLQFLIQYYNGEERAKGNILERFSAQQFPDLHSELNLSSLELGDSALYFCASSGGDSRYNSPLHFGNGTRLTVT.

The rearrangement uses TRBV10-1 and TRBJ1-2; 7 nucleotides line up with TRBD1. CDR1 and CDR2 (germline): WNHNN, SYGVQD (reference sequence). The CDR3 is made up of 14 amino acids. After removal of 6 bases from V and 7 bases from J, the junction contained 11 bases not matched to a gene. The CDR3 is CASRRGRGLPGYTF. Here the CDR3 DNA reads TGCGCCAGCAGGCGGGGCAGGGGGTTACCTGGCTACACCTTC.

The V and J genes are TRBV5-1 and TRBJ2-5, with TRBD2 as a possible D gene (6 bases). The CDR3 sequence is 14 residues long. Germline values: CDR1 SGHRS, CDR2 YFSETQ. Trimming left V 2 bases short and J 2 bases short, with 10 bases between. The CDR3 DNA sequence: TGCGCCAGCAGCTTACTAGCCCCTCAAGAGACCCAGTACTTC. Protein: CASSLLAPQETQYF.

V gene TRBV3-1 (or the pseudogene TRBV3-2) combines with J gene TRBJ2-3; no reliable D call. Looked up from germline, CDR1 is LGHDT and CDR2 is YNNKEL (reference sequence). V was cut by 1 base and J by 4 bases, with 12 bases left in between. The CDR3 runs 15 residues. CDR3 residues: CASSQGVSVADTQYF. The CDR3 DNA is TGTGCCAGCAGCCAAGGTGTCAGCGTGGCAGATACGCAGTATTTT.

The chain joins TRBV7-6 to TRBJ2-2, with D hard to call. The CDR3 totals 15 residues. Germline values: CDR1 SGHVS, CDR2 FNYEAQ. The ends were cut back, 1 base at V and 0 bases at J, with 6 bases in the middle. The CDR3 protein is CASSLGGSNTGELFF. The CDR3 DNA follows: TGTGCCAGCAGCTTAGGCGGCTCGAACACCGGGGAGCTGTTTTTT.

J is TRBJ2-1 and V is TRBV5-1, with 9 positions matching TRBD1. The germline V gene encodes CDR1 SGHRS and CDR2 YFSETQ. V dropped 3 bases and J dropped 5; count of bases not matched to a gene: 9. The CDR3 length is 16 residues. The CDR3 reads CASSSRGTGSNNEQFF. DNA for the CDR3: TGCGCCAGCAGCTCCCGAGGGACAGGGTCGAACAATGAGCAGTTCTTC.

This chain uses TRBV30 with TRBJ1-3; weak D call: TRBD1 (5 bases). The CDR3 extends over 14 amino acids. The germline V gene has CDR1 GTSNPN and CDR2 SVGIG (reference sequence). The V gene lost 3 bases and the J gene lost 2 bases, with 11 bases spanning the gap. CDR3 region: CAWSPGGTGNTIYF. The CDR3 DNA sequence: TGTGCCTGGAGCCCCGGGGGGACTGGAAACACCATATATTTT.

This chain connects TRBV7-8 to TRBJ1-5; 8 bases align to TRBD1. Trimming took 5 bases from V and 6 from J; bases not matched to a gene: 9. CDR3 length: 15 residues. The germline V gene has CDR1 SGHVS and CDR2 FQNEAQ. The DNA for the CDR3 is TGTGCCAGCAGCCGAAGCACAGGGGGAGGTCAGCCCCAGCATTTT. It specifies CASSRSTGGGQPQHF.

V and J are TRBV11-2 and TRBJ2-2; TRBD1 agrees at 9 bases. There are 15 residues in the CDR3. The J segment lost 4 bases and the V segment lost 2 bases, leaving 2 bases of the junction unmatched. The germline V gene has CDR1 SGHAT and CDR2 FQNNGV. The CDR3 DNA sequence: TGTGCCAGCAGCTTATCGGGACAGGGCACCGGGGAGCTGTTTTTT. Translating it yields CASSLSGQGTGELFF.

In this sample, this clone turned up a few times. This chain joins TRBV6-5 and TRBJ1-1; 8 bases fit TRBD1. Germline CDR1 reads MNHEY; CDR2 reads SVGAGI. V lost 6 bases and J lost 4; bases outside the gene matches: 7. This CDR3 comprises 14 residues. CDR3 region: CASSPTGGRTEAFF. In DNA form, the CDR3 reads TGTGCCAGCAGCCCCACAGGGGGACGCACTGAAGCTTTCTTT.

CDR3 protein: CASSNRGSPLHF. CDR3 DNA: TGTGCCAGTAGCAACAGGGGTTCACCCCTCCACTTT. The chain couples TRBV19 to TRBJ1-6, with 7 bases fitting TRBD1. The CDR3 is made up of 12 amino acids. In germline, CDR1 is LNHDA, CDR2 SQIVND (reference sequence). V was pared by 6 bases and J by 9 bases, with 2 bases of the junction left unmatched. Full variable domain (remainder filled in from reference TRBV19 and TRBJ1-6): DGGITQSPKYLFRKEGQNVTLSCEQNLNHDAMYWYRQDPGQGLRLIYYSQIVNDFQKGDIAEGYSVSREKKESFPLTVTSAQKNPTAFYLCASSNRGSPLHFGNGTRLTVT.

The chain links TRBV30 to TRBJ1-6, with unresolved D. This CDR3 spans 12 amino acids. The germline V gene has CDR1 GTSNPN and CDR2 SVGIG (reference sequence). Trimming took off 4 bases at V and 5 bases at J, with 6 bases between the two ends. The CDR3 nucleotides are TGTGCCTGGACAGGTGATAATTCACCCCTCCACTTT. It encodes CAWTGDNSPLHF.

This clone was seen only once. The chain employs TRBV24-1 and TRBJ2-1; TRBD1 aligns across 9 bases. The J segment lost 3 bases and the V segment lost 6 bases, leaving 5 bases of the junction unmatched. The CDR3 sequence is 15 residues long. CDR1 KGHDR and CDR2 SFDVKD come from the germline V gene. In nucleotides, the CDR3 is TGTGCCACCAGTAGTCTGGACAGGGGCTACAATGAGCAGTTCTTC. The encoded protein is CATSSLDRGYNEQFF.

The J gene is TRBJ1-2, the V gene TRBV11-3; D remains unclear. Between the trimmed V and J ends, which lost 8 bases and 0 bases, there was a span of 7 bases. Germline V lookup: CDR1 SGHNT, CDR2 YENEEA. The CDR3 runs to 12 residues. The CDR3 protein is CASDGANYGYTF. The CDR3 nucleotides read TGTGCCAGCGACGGGGCTAACTATGGCTACACCTTC.